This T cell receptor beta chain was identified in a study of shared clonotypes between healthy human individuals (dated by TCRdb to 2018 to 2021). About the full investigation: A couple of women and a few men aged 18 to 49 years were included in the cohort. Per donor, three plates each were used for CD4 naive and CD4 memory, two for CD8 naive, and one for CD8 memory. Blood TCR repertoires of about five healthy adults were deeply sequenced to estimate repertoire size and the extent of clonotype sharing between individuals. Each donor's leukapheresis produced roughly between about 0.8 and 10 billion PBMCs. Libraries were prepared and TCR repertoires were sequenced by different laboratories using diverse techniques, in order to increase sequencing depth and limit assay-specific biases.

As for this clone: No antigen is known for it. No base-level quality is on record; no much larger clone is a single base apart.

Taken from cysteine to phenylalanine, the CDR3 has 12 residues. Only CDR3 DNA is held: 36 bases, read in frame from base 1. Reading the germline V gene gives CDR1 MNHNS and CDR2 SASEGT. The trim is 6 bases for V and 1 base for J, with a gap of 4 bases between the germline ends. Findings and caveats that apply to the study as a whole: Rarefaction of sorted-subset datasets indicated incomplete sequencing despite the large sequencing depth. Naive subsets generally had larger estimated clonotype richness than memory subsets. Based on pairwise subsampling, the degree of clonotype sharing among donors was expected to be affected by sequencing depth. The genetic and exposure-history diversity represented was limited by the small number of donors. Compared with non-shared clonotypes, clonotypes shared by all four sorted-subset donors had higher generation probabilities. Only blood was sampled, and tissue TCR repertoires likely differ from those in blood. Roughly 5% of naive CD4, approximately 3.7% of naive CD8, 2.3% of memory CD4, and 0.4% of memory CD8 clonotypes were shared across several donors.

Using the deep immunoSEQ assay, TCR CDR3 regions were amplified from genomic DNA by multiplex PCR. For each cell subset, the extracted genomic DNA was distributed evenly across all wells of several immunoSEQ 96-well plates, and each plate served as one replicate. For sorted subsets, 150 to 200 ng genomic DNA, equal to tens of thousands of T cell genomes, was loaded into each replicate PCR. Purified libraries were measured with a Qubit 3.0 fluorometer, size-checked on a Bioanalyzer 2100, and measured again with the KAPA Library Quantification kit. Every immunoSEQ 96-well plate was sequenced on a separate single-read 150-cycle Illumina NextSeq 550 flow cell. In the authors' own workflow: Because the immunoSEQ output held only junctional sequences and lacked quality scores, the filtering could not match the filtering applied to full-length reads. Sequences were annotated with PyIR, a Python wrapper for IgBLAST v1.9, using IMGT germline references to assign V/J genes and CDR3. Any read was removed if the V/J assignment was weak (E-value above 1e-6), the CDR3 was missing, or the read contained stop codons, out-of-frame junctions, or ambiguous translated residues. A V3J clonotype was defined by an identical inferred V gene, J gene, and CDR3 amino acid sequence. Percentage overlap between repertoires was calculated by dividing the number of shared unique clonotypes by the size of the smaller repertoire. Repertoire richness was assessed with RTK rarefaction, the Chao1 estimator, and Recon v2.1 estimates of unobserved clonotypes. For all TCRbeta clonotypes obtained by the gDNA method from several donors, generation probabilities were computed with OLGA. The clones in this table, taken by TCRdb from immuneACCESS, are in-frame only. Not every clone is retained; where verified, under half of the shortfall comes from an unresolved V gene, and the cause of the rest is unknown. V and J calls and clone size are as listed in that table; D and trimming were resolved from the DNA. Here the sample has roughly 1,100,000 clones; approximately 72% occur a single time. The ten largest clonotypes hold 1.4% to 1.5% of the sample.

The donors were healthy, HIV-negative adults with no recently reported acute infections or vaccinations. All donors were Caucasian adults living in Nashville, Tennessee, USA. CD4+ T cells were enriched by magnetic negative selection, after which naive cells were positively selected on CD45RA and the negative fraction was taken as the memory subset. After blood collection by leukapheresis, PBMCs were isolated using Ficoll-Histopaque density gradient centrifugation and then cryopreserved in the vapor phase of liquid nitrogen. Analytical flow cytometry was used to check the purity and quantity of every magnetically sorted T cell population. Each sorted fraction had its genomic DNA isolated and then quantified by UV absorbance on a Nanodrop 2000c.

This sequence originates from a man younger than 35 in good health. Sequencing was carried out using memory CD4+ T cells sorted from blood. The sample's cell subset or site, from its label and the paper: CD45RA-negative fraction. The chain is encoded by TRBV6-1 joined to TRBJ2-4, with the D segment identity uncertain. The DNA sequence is TGTGCCAGCAGCGTTGCCAAAAACATTCAGTACTTC. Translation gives CASSVAKNIQYF.